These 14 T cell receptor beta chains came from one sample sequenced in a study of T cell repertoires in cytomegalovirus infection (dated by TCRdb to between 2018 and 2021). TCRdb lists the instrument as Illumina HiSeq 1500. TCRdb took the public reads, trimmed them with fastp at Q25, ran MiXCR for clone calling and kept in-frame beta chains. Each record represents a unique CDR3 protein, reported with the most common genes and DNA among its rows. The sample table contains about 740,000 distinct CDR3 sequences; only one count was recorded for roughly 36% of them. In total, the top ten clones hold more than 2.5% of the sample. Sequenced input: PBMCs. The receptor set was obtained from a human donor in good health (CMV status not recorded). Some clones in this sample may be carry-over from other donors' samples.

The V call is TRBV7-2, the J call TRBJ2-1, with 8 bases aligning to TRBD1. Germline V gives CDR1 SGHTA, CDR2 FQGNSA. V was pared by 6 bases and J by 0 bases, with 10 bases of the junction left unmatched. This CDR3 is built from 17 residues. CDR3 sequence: CASRRQGTISSYNEQFF. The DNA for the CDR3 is TGTGCCAGCAGACGACAGGGGACCATAAGCTCCTACAATGAGCAGTTCTTC.

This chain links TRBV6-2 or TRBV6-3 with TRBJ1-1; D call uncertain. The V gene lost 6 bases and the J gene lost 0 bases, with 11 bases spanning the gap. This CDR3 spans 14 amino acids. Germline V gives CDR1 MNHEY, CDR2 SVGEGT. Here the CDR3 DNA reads TGTGCCAGCAGATACCGTGGTGTGAACACTGAAGCTTTCTTT. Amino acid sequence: CASRYRGVNTEAFF.

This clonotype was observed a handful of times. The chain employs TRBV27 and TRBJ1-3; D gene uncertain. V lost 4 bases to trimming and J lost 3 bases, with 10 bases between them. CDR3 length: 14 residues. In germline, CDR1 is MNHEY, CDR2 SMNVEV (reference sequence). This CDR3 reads CASSSWGRGNTIYF. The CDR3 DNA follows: TGTGCCAGCAGTTCATGGGGTCGTGGAAACACCATATATTTT.

Here the CDR3 reads CASSGAGDYDLYEQYF. Written as DNA, the CDR3 is TGTGCCAGCAGCGGAGCGGGGGACTACGACCTCTACGAGCAGTACTTC. V usage is TRBV6-2 or TRBV6-3 and J usage is TRBJ2-7, with 8 bases fitting TRBD2. V gave up 6 bases and J gave up 3 bases; unmatched junction bases: 13. Germline CDR1 and CDR2: MNHEY and SVGEGT. CDR3 size: 16 residues.

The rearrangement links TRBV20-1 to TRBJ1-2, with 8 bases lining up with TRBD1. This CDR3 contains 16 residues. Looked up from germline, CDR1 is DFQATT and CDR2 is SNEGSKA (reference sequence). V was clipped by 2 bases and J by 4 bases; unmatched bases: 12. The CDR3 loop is CSARPLQGAQGYGYTF. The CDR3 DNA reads TGCAGTGCTAGACCCCTCCAGGGGGCGCAGGGCTATGGCTACACCTTC.

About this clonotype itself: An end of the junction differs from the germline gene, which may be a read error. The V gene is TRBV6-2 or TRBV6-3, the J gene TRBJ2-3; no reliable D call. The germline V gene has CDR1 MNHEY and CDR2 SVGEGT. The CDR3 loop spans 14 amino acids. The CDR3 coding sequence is TGTGCCCGCAGATTGACACCTAGCACAGATACGCAGTATTTT. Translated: CARRLTPSTDTQYF.

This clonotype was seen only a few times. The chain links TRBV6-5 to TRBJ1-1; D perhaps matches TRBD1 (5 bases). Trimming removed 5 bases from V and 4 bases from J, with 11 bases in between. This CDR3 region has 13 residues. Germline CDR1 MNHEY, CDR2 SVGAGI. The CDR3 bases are TGTGCCAGCAGTGGGGACGGAACCACTGAAGCTTTCTTT. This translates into CASSGDGTTEAFF.

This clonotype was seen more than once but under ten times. As DNA, the CDR3 is TGTGCCAGCAGTTACTCAAGGGACAGGGTTTACATGAACACTGAAGCTTTCTTT. It codes for CASSYSRDRVYMNTEAFF. The chain is built from TRBV6-8 and TRBJ1-1, with 9 bases lining up with TRBD1. V shed 0 bases and J 0 bases; nucleotides not matched to a gene: 8. The CDR3 is made up of 18 amino acids. Germline values: CDR1 MNHGY, CDR2 SAAAGT.

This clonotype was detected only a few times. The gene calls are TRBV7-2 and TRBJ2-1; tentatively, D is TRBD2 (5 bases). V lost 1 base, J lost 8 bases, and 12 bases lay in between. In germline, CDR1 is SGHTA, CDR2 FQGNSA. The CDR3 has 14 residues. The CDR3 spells CASSLERFGDEQFF. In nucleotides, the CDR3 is TGTGCCAGCAGCTTAGAAAGGTTCGGGGATGAGCAGTTCTTC.

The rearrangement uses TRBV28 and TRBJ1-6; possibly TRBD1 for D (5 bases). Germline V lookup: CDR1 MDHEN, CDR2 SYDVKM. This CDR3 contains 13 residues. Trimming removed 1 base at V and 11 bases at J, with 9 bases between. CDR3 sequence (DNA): TGTGCCAGCAGTTTATCCGGGGGGGCACCCCTCCACTTT. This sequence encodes CASSLSGGAPLHF.

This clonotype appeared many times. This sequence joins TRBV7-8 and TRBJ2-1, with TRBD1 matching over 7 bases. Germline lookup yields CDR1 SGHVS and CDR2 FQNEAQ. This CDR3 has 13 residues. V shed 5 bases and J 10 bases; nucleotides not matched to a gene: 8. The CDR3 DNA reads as TGTGCCAGCAGCCTTTTGACAGGGAAGGAGCAGTTCTTC. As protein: CASSLLTGKEQFF. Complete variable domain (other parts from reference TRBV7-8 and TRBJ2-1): GAGVSQSPRYKVAKRGQDVALRCDPISGHVSLFWYQQALGQGPEFLTYFQNEAQLDKSGLPSDRFFAERPEGSVSTLKIQRTQQEDSAVYLCASSLLTGKEQFFGPGTRLTVL.

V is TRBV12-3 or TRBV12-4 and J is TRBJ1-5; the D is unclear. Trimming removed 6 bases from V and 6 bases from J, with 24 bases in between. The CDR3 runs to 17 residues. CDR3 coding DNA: TGTGCCAGCAGCCCCCGGGGAGCTTCCCTAGTAGGTCAGCCCCAGCATTTT. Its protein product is CASSPRGASLVGQPQHF.

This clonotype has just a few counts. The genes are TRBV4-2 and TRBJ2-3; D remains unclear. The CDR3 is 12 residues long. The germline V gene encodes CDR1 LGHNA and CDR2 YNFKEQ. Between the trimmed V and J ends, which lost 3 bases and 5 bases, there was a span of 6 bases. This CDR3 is CASSQHKDTQYF. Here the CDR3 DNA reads TGTGCCAGCAGCCAGCATAAAGATACGCAGTATTTT.

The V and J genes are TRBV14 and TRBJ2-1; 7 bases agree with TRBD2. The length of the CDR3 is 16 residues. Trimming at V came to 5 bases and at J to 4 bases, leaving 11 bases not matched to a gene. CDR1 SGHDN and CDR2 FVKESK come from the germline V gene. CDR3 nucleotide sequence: TGTGCCAGCAGCGAGATGCAAGCGGGGTTTTACAATGAGCAGTTCTTC. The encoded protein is CASSEMQAGFYNEQFF.